Reported below is one T cell receptor (beta chain). Its specificity is unknown. Researchers reported that TCR beta cDNA libraries carried unique molecular identifiers. TCRdb independently ran MiXCR on the PCR reads; one entry per CDR3 protein. The data contain 650,000 to 850,000 distinct CDR3 sequences, about 50% of them singletons. This sample was taken from a study of post-analysis software for immune sequencing data. Overall study findings and caveats: Clustering by F measure revealed strong co-clustering among samples prepared together in one batch. Comparison with controls showed significantly lower normalized Chao1 diversity in multiple sclerosis patients. Patients had higher frequencies than controls of a few TRBV segments, including TRBV5-6, TRBV5-1 and TRBV20-1.

This CDR3 region has 13 residues. Germline V gene data show CDR1 as MNHEY and CDR2 as SVGAGI. Trimming left V 0 bases short and J 10 bases short, with 10 bases between. Sequencing was performed on blood. V and J are TRBV6-5 and TRBJ2-1, with D perhaps assigned TRBD1 or TRBD2 (5 bases each). This clonotype was obtained from a girl aged 5-17 years with multiple sclerosis. DNA for the CDR3: TGTGCCAGCAGTTACTCGTCTTGGGGGGAGCAGTTCTTC. This encodes CASSYSSWGEQFF.